Detailed here is one T cell receptor beta chain. What antigen it recognizes has not been identified. Base qualities are missing; no much larger clone stands one base away. The data were obtained in a study of Ad26.COV2.S vaccination and SARS-CoV-2 variants listed by TCRdb under 2021. Study-wide context: Donors in the vaccine arm were drawn from COV1001, a multicentre, randomized, double-blind, placebo-controlled phase I-IIa trial testing Ad26.COV2.S in healthy adults. Ad26.COV2.S was given intramuscularly at 5x10^10 or 1x10^11 viral particles, as a single shot or as two shots 56 days apart. The specificity and breadth of SARS-CoV-2-reactive T cell receptors after Ad26.COV2.S vaccination were assessed by TCRbeta repertoire sequencing. The TCR-sequenced set comprised around 30 samples: around 20 Ad26.COV2.S vaccine recipients, 5 placebo recipients and 8 SARS-CoV-2 convalescent individuals. Participants in the trial were split at random into five groups of five each, receiving low-dose or high-dose Ad26.COV2.S once or twice, or else placebo on both occasions. Blinding of investigators to trial group allocation was maintained during experiments and outcome assessment. The investigation overall reported the following: The study was not powered to compare responses between vaccine doses or regimens. After vaccination, spike-specific CD8+ and CD4+ T cell responses were reported to show substantial breadth. The authors noted that total T cell responses may have been underestimated by the TCR breadth and depth analyses. Spike-specific TCR breadth was higher in Ad26.COV2.S recipients than in placebo recipients (P = 0.0014). Vaccine and placebo recipients had comparable non-spike TCR breadth, which fits with the vaccine containing only spike.

The immunoSEQ Assay was used to sequence TCRbeta CDR3 regions. After extraction, genomic DNA underwent amplification by bias-controlled multiplex PCR, followed by high-throughput sequencing. From the authors' description of their analysis: To quantify the absolute abundance of every unique TCRbeta CDR3 region, sequences were collapsed and filtered. T cell fraction was estimated by normalizing TCRbeta template counts to usable DNA, with usable DNA measured through amplification of reference genes found in all nucleated cells. Repertoire TCRs were annotated as SARS-CoV-2-specific by exact matching of V gene, CDR3 amino acid sequence and J gene to a known reactive TCR set. The reference SARS-CoV-2 TCR set came from MIRA and was filtered for enrichment in COVID-19-positive ImmuneCODE repertoires, removing public or cross-reactive TCRs. Based on the MIRA antigens, annotated TCRs were further analysed at the level of specific ORF or position within ORF. Breadth was defined as annotated unique rearrangements over total unique productive rearrangements; depth was the summed frequency of those rearrangements. Two-sided Wilcoxon rank-sum tests were used to compare TCR breadth between groups. Here the immuneACCESS table is served through TCRdb, limited to in-frame sequences with V and J called. Missing clones are a known gap in these copies; in checked studies unresolved V genes cover under half, and the rest lacks a known reason. V and J calls plus clone size are reproduced from that table; the DNA served to infer D and trimming. For this sample the table gives about 350,000 clones, of which 80% to 90% were detected only once. The ten biggest clones cover around 5% of the sample.

The sample's treatment or condition label, in plain terms: about 20 received Ad26.COV2.S at low or high dose, single or two shots; 5 received placebo; per-sample allocation not given. For vaccine and placebo recipients, the sequenced repertoires came from samples collected on day 63 after the first injection. Between 29 July and 7 August 2020, Cohort 1b enrolled around 24 adults aged 18-55 years at one site in Boston, USA. Ad26.COV2.S was a replication-incompetent adenovirus type 26 vector expressing a prefusion-stabilized SARS-CoV-2 spike protein from the original Wuhan strain. Reading from cysteine to phenylalanine, the CDR3 counts 16 amino acids. The DNA shown is the 48-base CDR3, in frame from base 1. V is pruned by 8 bases and J by 5 bases, leaving 8 bases of the junction without a gene match. In the germline V gene, CDR1 corresponds to MRHNA and CDR2 to SNTAGT.

The sequenced sample was peripheral blood, obtained in a trial of Ad26.COV2.S vaccine versus placebo. The source of this sequence is a person aged 18-60 years who received the Ad26.COV2.S COVID-19 vaccine or a placebo. This chain is built from TRBV6-4 and TRBJ2-1, with TRBD2 matching 14 junction bases. CDR3 protein: CASSKGTSGGNNEQFF. The DNA sequence is given as TGTGCCAGCTCGAAAGGGACTAGCGGGGGAAACAATGAGCAGTTCTTC.